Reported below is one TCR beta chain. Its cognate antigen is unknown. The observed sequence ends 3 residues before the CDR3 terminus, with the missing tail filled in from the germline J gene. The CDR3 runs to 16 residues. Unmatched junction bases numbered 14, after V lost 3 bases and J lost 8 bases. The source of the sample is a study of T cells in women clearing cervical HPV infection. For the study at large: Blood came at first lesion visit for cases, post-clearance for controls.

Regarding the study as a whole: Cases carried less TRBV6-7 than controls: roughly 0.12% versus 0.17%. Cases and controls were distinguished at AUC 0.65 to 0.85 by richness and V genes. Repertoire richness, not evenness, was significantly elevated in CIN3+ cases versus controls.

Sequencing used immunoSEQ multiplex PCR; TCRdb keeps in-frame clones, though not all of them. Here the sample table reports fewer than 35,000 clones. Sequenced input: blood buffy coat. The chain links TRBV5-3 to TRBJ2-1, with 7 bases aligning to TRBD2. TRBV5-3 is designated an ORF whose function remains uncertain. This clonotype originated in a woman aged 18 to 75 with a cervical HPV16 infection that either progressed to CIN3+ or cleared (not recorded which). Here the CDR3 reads CARSWGGSQRWDEQFF. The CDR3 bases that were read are TGTGCCAGAAGCTGGGGGGGAAGCCAACGTTGGGATGAG.